Below, 12 T cell receptor beta chains from the same sample are listed, as sequenced in a study of T cell responses to AZD1222 COVID-19 vaccine. Measured with immunoSEQ multiplex PCR; TCRdb has only the in-frame clones, and not every one. The sample has 210,000 or so clones; approximately 94% are singletons. This sample comprised peripheral blood, obtained on day 0 of MenACWY control vaccination. The receptors were sampled from an adult in good health.

The chain carries TRBV18 and TRBJ1-5; D remains ambiguous. Germline V CDR1 and CDR2: KGHSH, LQKENI. CDR3 length equals 17 residues. Trimming took 6 bases from V and 3 from J, leaving 21 bases between them. The CDR3 spells CASSTFGGTDPNQPQHF. The CDR3 region has the DNA TGTGCCAGCTCCACCTTCGGTGGAACAGACCCCAATCAGCCCCAGCATTTT.

This clone was found a few times. V and J are TRBV5-1 and TRBJ1-1; 7 nucleotides agree with TRBD1. In germline, CDR1 is SGHRS, CDR2 YFSETQ. Germline trimming cut 4 bases from V and 8 bases from J; bases unmatched to any gene: 8. The CDR3 is 13 residues long. CDR3 in DNA: TGCGCCAGCAGCCTTTTAGGGACAGTAGAAGCTTTCTTT. Translation gives CASSLLGTVEAFF.

The chain couples TRBV5-1 to TRBJ2-2; 7 bases align to TRBD2. The V gene end was trimmed by 4 bases and the J gene end by 0 bases; junction bases not matched to a gene: 6. The germline V gene has CDR1 SGHRS and CDR2 YFSETQ. This CDR3 region has 16 residues. The CDR3 coding sequence is TGCGCCAGCAGCAGAGGGAGCGGGGCGAACACCGGGGAGCTGTTTTTT. Translating it yields CASSRGSGANTGELFF.

J is TRBJ1-4 and V is TRBV6-5; D call uncertain. Per the germline V gene, CDR1 is MNHEY and CDR2 is SVGAGI. Trimming took 4 bases from V and 0 from J, leaving 9 bases between them. The CDR3 totals 15 residues. This CDR3 is CASSWTGTTNEKLFF. Here the CDR3 DNA reads TGTGCCAGCAGTTGGACTGGGACAACTAATGAAAAACTGTTTTTT.

V is TRBV5-1 and J is TRBJ2-1, with D possibly called TRBD1 or TRBD2 (5 bases each). Trimming took 3 bases from V and 4 from J, leaving 17 bases between them. Per germline, CDR1 SGHRS and CDR2 YFSETQ. The CDR3 loop spans 16 amino acids. CDR3 coding DNA: TGCGCCAGCAGCTCACTCGGGACGGGAAATTACAATGAGCAGTTCTTC. Its translation: CASSSLGTGNYNEQFF.

CDR3 sequence (DNA): TGTGCCAGCAGCGGCAGGTCACGCGGCTACACCTTC. It codes for CASSGRSRGYTF. The chain employs TRBV6-5 and TRBJ1-2, with D hard to call. Germline loops: CDR1 MNHEY, CDR2 SVGAGI. The CDR3 is 12 amino acids. The V end was cut by 6 bases, the J end by 8 bases, with 13 bases between.

This sequence joins TRBV6-5 and TRBJ1-2, with 7 nucleotides matching TRBD1. This CDR3 is 13 amino acids long. With 5 bases clipped from V and 4 bases from J, the junction kept 4 bases outside the gene matches. The germline gives CDR1 MNHEY, CDR2 SVGAGI. CDR3 loop: CASSRDSVYGYTF. For the CDR3, the DNA is TGTGCCAGCAGTCGGGACAGTGTCTATGGCTACACCTTC.

V gene TRBV11-3 combines with J gene TRBJ1-1; no firm D call. The CDR3 extends over 13 amino acids. The germline gives CDR1 SGHNT, CDR2 YENEEA. Trimming stripped 1 base from V and 5 bases from J, with 8 bases between. The CDR3 here is CASSLGSGTEAFF. CDR3 sequence (DNA): TGTGCCAGCAGCTTAGGTTCAGGAACTGAAGCTTTCTTT.

The gene calls are TRBV7-8 and TRBJ1-5; tentatively, D is TRBD1 (6 bases). From germline, CDR1 is SGHVS and CDR2 FQNEAQ. Trimming removed 4 bases at V and 0 bases at J, with 28 bases between. The CDR3 loop spans 21 amino acids. In DNA form, the CDR3 reads TGTGCCAGCAGCTCCCAAGGGGGGGGCTTTATAGTAGGTTCTAGCAATCAGCCCCAGCATTTT. As protein: CASSSQGGGFIVGSSNQPQHF.

The chain joins TRBV10-3 to TRBJ1-3; 8 nucleotides align to TRBD1. Germline CDR1 is ENHRY and CDR2 is SYGVKD. V was pared by 7 bases and J by 4 bases, with 6 bases of the junction left unmatched. The CDR3 is 14 amino acids. The DNA for the CDR3 is TGTGCCATCACTCGGGGGACAGGCGGAAACACCATATATTTT. This gives the protein CAITRGTGGNTIYF.

In this sample, this clone turned up once. The V and J genes are TRBV7-6 and TRBJ2-3; no definite D call. The CDR3 is made up of 15 amino acids. V was pared by 0 bases and J by 0 bases, with 7 bases between. Germline values: CDR1 SGHVS, CDR2 FNYEAQ. CDR3: CASSLAGMSTDTQYF. The CDR3 bases are TGTGCCAGCAGCTTAGCGGGGATGAGCACAGATACGCAGTATTTT.

The V call is TRBV30, the J call TRBJ2-3; D possibly corresponds to TRBD1 (6 bases). V shed 4 bases and J shed 2 bases, with 10 bases lying between them. This CDR3 is built from 13 residues. In germline, CDR1 is GTSNPN, CDR2 SVGIG (reference sequence). The CDR3 spells CAWNVGATDTQYF. The CDR3 DNA sequence: TGTGCCTGGAACGTGGGGGCCACAGATACGCAGTATTTT.